The 14 T cell receptor beta chains below were found in one sample sequenced in a study of CD8+ T cells in alopecia areata (dated by TCRdb to 2017 to 2018). Receptor libraries were prepared by the immunoSEQ multiplex PCR assay. To provide template for TCR sequencing, every sample had RNA extracted and reverse transcribed into cDNA. TCRdb holds this immuneACCESS table with in-frame rearrangements only. Some clones are missing; in checked studies, unresolved V genes explain under half, and the rest has no known cause. This sample holds some 100,000 clones; around 61% were observed only once. The ten top clones hold 2.5% to 3% of the sample. Sequencing was done on a sample of CD4+ T cells sorted from blood. The receptors stem from a human donor in good health.

This chain uses TRBV29-1 with TRBJ1-2; D is unresolved. Germline V gene lookup returns CDR1 SQVTM and CDR2 ANQGSEA. The V and J ends lost 2 bases and 0 bases respectively, with 13 bases between them. The length of the CDR3 is 15 residues. The CDR3 DNA sequence: TGCAGCGTTGAATTTGAGGACCGTGCTAACTATGGCTACACCTTC. It specifies CSVEFEDRANYGYTF. The whole variable domain, filled in from reference TRBV29-1 and TRBJ1-2, reads SAVISQKPSRDICQRGTSLTIQCQVDSQVTMMFWYRQQPGQSLTLIATANQGSEATYESGFVIDKFPISRPNLTFSTLTVSNMSPEDSSIYLCSVEFEDRANYGYTFGSGTRLTVV.

The chain employs TRBV5-1 and TRBJ1-5, with D possibly matching TRBD1 (5 bases). V lost 4 bases and J 6 bases, leaving 17 bases between the germline ends. The CDR3 covers 15 residues. Looked up from germline, CDR1 is SGHRS and CDR2 is YFSETQ. The CDR3 loop is CASSLEGRQGQPQHF. DNA for the CDR3: TGCGCCAGCAGCCTGGAAGGGCGCCAGGGTCAGCCCCAGCATTTT.

A few counts support this clone. Different DNA sequences within this sample yield the same CDR3. This chain joins TRBV7-6 and TRBJ2-5, with D possibly TRBD1 on 5 matching bases. V lost 5 bases, J lost 2 bases, and 9 bases lay in between. From germline, CDR1 is SGHVS and CDR2 FNYEAQ. The CDR3 is 13 amino acids. CDR3 sequence (DNA): TGTGCCAGCAGCAGGGGCAGGCAAGAGACCCAGTACTTC. Its protein product is CASSRGRQETQYF.

The genes are TRBV5-4 and TRBJ2-3; D is unclear. Deletions cut 5 bases from V and 6 bases from J, with 16 bases between. The CDR3 is 14 residues long. Germline loops: CDR1 SGHNT, CDR2 YYREEE (reference sequence). CDR3 residues: CASRPDGGSDTQYF. The CDR3 DNA sequence: TGTGCCAGCAGGCCCGACGGCGGATCTGATACGCAGTATTTT.

The chain combines TRBV7-7 with TRBJ2-1; 7 positions match TRBD2. The CDR3 is made up of 15 amino acids. The V gene end was trimmed by 5 bases and the J gene end by 5 bases; junction bases not matched to a gene: 9. From germline, CDR1 is SSHAT and CDR2 FNYEAQ (reference sequence). The DNA for the CDR3 is TGTGCCAGCAGCCCTCGGAACGGGGGGAACAATGAGCAGTTCTTC. Protein sequence: CASSPRNGGNNEQFF.

The genes are TRBV9 and TRBJ1-1, with D uncertain. The length of the CDR3 is 15 residues. Germline V gene data show CDR1 as SGDLS and CDR2 as YYNGEE. V was trimmed by 1 base and J by 4 bases, leaving 14 bases between them. CDR3 amino acids: CASSVRADLGTEAFF. The DNA for the CDR3 is TGTGCCAGCAGCGTAAGGGCAGACCTTGGCACTGAAGCTTTCTTT.

This clone was seen more than once but under ten times. This chain connects TRBV23-1 to TRBJ2-7; no definite D call. TRBV23-1 qualifies as an ORF whose function is uncertain. V was trimmed by 6 bases and J by 3 bases, leaving 6 bases between them. CDR3 length: 11 amino acids. The CDR3 region has the DNA TGCGCCAGCAGCTCCTTCTACGAGCAGTACTTC. Translating gives CASSSFYEQYF.

In this sample, this clone turned up a few times. V is TRBV7-2 and J is TRBJ1-2; D is uncertain. V was trimmed by 3 bases and J by 7 bases, leaving 12 bases between them. In germline, CDR1 is SGHTA, CDR2 FQGNSA. CDR3 length equals 13 residues. CDR3: CASSFGESIGYTF. In DNA, the CDR3 is TGTGCCAGCAGCTTCGGGGAGTCCATTGGCTACACCTTC.

CDR3: CASRGLLLNTEAFF. CDR3 in DNA: TGCGCCAGCAGGGGATTGCTGCTGAACACTGAAGCTTTCTTT. The chain combines TRBV4-1 with TRBJ1-1; unclear D gene. The germline gives CDR1 MGHRA, CDR2 YSYEKL. The CDR3 is made up of 14 amino acids. V gave up 6 bases and J gave up 0 bases, with 11 bases separating them.

This clone was detected once. This sequence joins TRBV6-5 and TRBJ1-5, with no clear D. The germline CDR1 and CDR2 sequences are MNHEY and SVGAGI. V lost 6 bases and J 4 bases, leaving 16 bases between the germline ends. The CDR3 covers 15 residues. CDR3 sequence: CASRPRAAGNQPQHF. The CDR3 DNA reads as TGTGCCAGCAGACCCCGGGCGGCTGGTAATCAGCCCCAGCATTTT.

Only a few counts were recorded for this clone. This same CDR3 is encoded by further DNA sequences in the sample. The genes are TRBV2 and TRBJ2-5; tentatively, D is TRBD1 or TRBD2 (6 bases each). Germline CDR1 SNHLY, CDR2 FYNNEI. Between the trimmed V and J ends, which lost 5 bases and 3 bases, there was a span of 7 bases. The CDR3 covers 12 residues. CDR3 in DNA: TGTGCCAGCAGTAGGGGGGAAGAGACCCAGTACTTC. This codes for CASSRGEETQYF.

The CDR3 sequence: CSVEGPTSGANVLTF. Here the CDR3 DNA reads TGCAGCGTTGAAGGGCCGACCTCTGGGGCCAACGTCCTGACTTTC. V gene TRBV29-1 combines with J gene TRBJ2-6; D not resolved. Per the germline V gene, CDR1 is SQVTM and CDR2 is ANQGSEA. The CDR3 has 15 amino acids. V lost 1 base and J 0 bases, leaving 7 bases between the germline ends.

The V gene is TRBV18, the J gene TRBJ1-2; D unclear. Per the germline V gene, CDR1 is KGHSH and CDR2 is LQKENI. The ends were cut back, 4 bases at V and 2 bases at J, with 5 bases in the middle. CDR3 size: 12 residues. Here the CDR3 reads CASSRGNYGYTF. Here the CDR3 DNA reads TGTGCCAGCTCACGTGGGAACTATGGCTACACCTTC.

In this sample, this clone turned up a few times. The rearrangement links TRBV9 to TRBJ2-7; a weak D match, TRBD2 (5 bases). CDR1 is SGDLS, CDR2 YYNGEE, per germline. Trimming removed 0 bases from V and 3 bases from J, with 7 bases in between. The CDR3 is 13 residues long. The CDR3 loop reads CASSVDEGYEQYF. In DNA, the CDR3 is TGTGCCAGCAGCGTAGATGAGGGCTACGAGCAGTACTTC.